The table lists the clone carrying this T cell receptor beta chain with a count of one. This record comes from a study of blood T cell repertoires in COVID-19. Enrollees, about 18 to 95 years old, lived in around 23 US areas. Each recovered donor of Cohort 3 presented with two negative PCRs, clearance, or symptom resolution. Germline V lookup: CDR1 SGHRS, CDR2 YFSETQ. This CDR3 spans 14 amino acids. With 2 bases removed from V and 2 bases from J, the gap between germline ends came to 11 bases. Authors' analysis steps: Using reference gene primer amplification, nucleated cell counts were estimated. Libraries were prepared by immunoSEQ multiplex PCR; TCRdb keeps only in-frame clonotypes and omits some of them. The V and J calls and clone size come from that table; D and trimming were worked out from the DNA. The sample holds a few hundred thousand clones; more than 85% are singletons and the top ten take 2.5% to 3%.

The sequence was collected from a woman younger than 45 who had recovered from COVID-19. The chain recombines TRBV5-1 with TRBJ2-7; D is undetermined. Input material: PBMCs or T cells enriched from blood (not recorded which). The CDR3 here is CASSFSSSPYEQYF. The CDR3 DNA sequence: TGCGCCAGCAGCTTTTCTAGTAGCCCCTACGAGCAGTACTTC.